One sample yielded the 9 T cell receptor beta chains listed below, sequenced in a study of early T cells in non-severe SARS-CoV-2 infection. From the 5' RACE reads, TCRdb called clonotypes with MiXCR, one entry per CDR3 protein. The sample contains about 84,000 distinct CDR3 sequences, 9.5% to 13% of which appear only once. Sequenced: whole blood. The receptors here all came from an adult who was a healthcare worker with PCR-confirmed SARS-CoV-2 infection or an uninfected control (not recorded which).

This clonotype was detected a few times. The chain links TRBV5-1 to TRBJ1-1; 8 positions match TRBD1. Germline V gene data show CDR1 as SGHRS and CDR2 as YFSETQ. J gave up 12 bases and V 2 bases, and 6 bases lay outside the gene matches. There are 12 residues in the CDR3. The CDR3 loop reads CASSFQQGETFF. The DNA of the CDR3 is TGCGCCAGCAGCTTCCAACAGGGGGAAACTTTCTTT.

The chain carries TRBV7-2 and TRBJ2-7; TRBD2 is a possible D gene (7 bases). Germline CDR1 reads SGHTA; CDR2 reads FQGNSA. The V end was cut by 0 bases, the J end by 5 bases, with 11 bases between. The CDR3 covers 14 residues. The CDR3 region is CASSLAGGPNEQYF. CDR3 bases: TGTGCCAGCAGCTTAGCGGGGGGGCCCAACGAGCAGTACTTC.

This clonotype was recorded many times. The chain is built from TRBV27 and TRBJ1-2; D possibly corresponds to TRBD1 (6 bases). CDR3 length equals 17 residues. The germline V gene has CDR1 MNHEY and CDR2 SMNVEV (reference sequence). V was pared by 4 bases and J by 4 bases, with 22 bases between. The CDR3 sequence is CASSSRDMLGDLYGYTF. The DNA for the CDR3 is TGTGCCAGCAGTTCCAGGGACATGCTGGGGGACCTCTATGGCTACACCTTC.

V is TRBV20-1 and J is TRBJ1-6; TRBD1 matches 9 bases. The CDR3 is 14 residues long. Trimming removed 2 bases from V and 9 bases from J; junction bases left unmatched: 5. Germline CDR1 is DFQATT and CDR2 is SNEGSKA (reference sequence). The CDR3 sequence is CSARSGTGSSPLHF. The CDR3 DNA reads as TGCAGTGCTAGATCCGGGACAGGGTCTTCACCCCTCCACTTT.

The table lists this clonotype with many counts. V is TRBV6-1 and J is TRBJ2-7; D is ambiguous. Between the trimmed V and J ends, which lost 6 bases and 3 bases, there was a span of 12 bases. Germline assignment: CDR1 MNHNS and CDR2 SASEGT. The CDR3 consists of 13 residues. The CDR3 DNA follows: TGTGCCAGCAGGAGAGACGGAGTCTACGAGCAGTACTTC. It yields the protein CASRRDGVYEQYF.

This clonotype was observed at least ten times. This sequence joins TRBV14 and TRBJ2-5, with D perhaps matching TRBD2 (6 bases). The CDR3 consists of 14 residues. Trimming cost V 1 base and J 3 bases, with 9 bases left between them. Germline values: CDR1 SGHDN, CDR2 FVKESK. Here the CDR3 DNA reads TGTGCCAGCAGCCAAGTGGGGAGGAAAGAGACCCAGTACTTC. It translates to CASSQVGRKETQYF.

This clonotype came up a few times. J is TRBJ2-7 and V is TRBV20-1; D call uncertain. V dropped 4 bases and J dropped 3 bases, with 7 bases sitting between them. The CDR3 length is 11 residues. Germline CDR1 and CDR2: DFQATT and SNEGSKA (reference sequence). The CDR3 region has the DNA TGCAGTGCTAAAACCATCTACGAGCAGTACTTC. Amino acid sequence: CSAKTIYEQYF.

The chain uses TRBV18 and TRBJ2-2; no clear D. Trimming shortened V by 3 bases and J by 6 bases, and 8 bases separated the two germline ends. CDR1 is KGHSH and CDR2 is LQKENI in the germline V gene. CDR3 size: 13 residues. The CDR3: CASSPITSGELFF. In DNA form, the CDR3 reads TGTGCCAGCTCACCTATCACTTCCGGGGAGCTGTTTTTT.

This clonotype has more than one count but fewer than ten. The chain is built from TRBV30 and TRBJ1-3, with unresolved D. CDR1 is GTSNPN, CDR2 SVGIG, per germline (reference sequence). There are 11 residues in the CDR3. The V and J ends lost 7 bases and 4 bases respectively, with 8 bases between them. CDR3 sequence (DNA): TGTGCCTTCAAAGGGGGAAACACCATATATTTT. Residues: CAFKGGNTIYF.